This T cell receptor (beta chain) originates from a study of cytomegalovirus exposure and HLA in healthy donors. This clone came up a few times. The donors gave bone marrow, and they were healthy. PCR amplification relied on 60 Vbeta primers (plus 13 Jbeta primers). The assay was immunoSEQ multiplex PCR, and TCRdb's table has in-frame clones only and misses some. The sample has about 140,000 clones; roughly three quarters are singletons. V was pared by 0 bases and J by 4 bases, with 6 bases between. CDR1 MNHEY and CDR2 SVGAGI come from the germline V gene. The CDR3 is made up of 13 amino acids. Sample: PBMCs. The V gene is TRBV6-5, the J gene TRBJ1-2, with D uncertain. The clonotype was recovered from a middle-aged man in good health and CMV-seronegative. The CDR3 DNA follows: TGTGCCAGCAGTTACTCGGCAGGCTATGGCTACACCTTC. This gives the protein CASSYSAGYGYTF.